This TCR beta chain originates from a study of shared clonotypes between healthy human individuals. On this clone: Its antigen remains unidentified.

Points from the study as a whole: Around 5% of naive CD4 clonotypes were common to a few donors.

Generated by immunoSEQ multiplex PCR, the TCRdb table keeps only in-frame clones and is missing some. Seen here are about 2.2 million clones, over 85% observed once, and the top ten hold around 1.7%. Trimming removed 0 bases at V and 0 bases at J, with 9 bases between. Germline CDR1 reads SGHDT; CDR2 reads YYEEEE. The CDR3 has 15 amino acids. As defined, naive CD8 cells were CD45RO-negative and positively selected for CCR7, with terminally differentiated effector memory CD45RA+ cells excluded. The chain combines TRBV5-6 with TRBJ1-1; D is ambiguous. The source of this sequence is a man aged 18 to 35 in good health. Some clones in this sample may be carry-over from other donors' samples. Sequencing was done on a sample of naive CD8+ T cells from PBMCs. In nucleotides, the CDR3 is TGTGCCAGCAGCTTGGAGAACAGAGTGAACACTGAAGCTTTCTTT. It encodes CASSLENRVNTEAFF.